The rows below give T cell receptor beta chains drawn from one sample of a study of blood T cell repertoires in COVID-19. Sequencing was performed with immunoSEQ multiplex PCR; in TCRdb, only in-frame clones are kept and a portion is missing. The table lists under 300,000 clones, roughly 86% of them singletons. What was sequenced was PBMCs or T cells enriched from blood (not recorded which). All receptors derive from a woman aged 55 to 70 who had recovered from COVID-19. The CDR3 runs from the conserved cysteine through the conserved F or W. The order of the fields is J gene, clone size, V gene, D gene, CDR3 DNA, CDR3 protein. A D gene is named only where the DNA matches it firmly. Part of the rows lack a size; the others show once, few, many or a class for expanded clones.

TRBJ1-5 . TRBV6-5 . TGTGCCAGCAGGGCAGGCTGGGGCAATCAGCCCCAGCATTTT CASRAGWGNQPQHF
TRBJ1-2 . TRBV9 TRBD1 TGTGCCAGCAGCCTCGGGACAGCCCCTAACTATGGCTACACCTTC CASSLGTAPNYGYTF
TRBJ2-1 . TRBV19 TRBD2 TGTGCCAGTAGTGGCAGCGGGGGGGCCTATGAGCAGTTCTTC CASSGSGGAYEQFF
TRBJ1-2 . TRBV18 TRBD1 TGTGCCAGCTCGCCCAATCCGGGACAGGGGAACTATGGCTACACCTTC CASSPNPGQGNYGYTF
TRBJ2-3 few TRBV28 TRBD1 TGTGCCAGCAGGGACCCAGGGGGCCCAGATACGCAGTATTTT CASRDPGGPDTQYF
TRBJ2-2 once TRBV9 TRBD2 TGTGCCAGCGGATGGGGGACTAGCTCCACCGGGGAGCTGTTTTTT CASGWGTSSTGELFF
TRBJ1-4 . TRBV19 . TGTGCCAGTAGTATACAGGGCTCTAATGAAAAACTGTTTTTT CASSIQGSNEKLFF
TRBJ1-4 . TRBV2 . TGTGCCAGCAGTAGGACAGTAACTAATGAAAAACTGTTTTTT CASSRTVTNEKLFF
TRBJ2-7 . TRBV6-5 . TGTGCCAGCAGTAGGTGGGAGAGTTCCTACGAGCAGTACTTC CASSRWESSYEQYF
TRBJ1-1 . TRBV5-1 . TGCGCCAGCAGCCTGGTGGGGGCGAACACTGAAGCTTTCTTT CASSLVGANTEAFF
TRBJ1-2 . TRBV20-1 . TGCAGTGCAAGCCGGGTGGGTGGCTACACCTTC CSASRVGGYTF
TRBJ2-2 . TRBV5-1 . TGCGCCAGCAGCCTGGAGGGACACAGGAACACCGGGGAGCTGTTTTTT CASSLEGHRNTGELFF
TRBJ1-5 . TRBV19 . TGTGCCAGTAAGAATAGGGGGGGATCAAGCAATCAGCCCCAGCATTTT CASKNRGGSSNQPQHF
TRBJ1-2 . TRBV5-1 . TGCGCCAGCAGCTTAGACAACGACTATGGCTACACCTTC CASSLDNDYGYTF
TRBJ1-5 . TRBV2 . TGTGCCAGCAGTATTCCGGGACAACAGCCCCAGCATTTT CASSIPGQQPQHF
TRBJ2-7 . TRBV27 TRBD2 TGTGCCAGCAGTCCCCCGGGAGGAACCCCCATCTACGAGCAGTACTTC CASSPPGGTPIYEQYF
TRBJ1-5 once TRBV24-1 . TGTGCCACCAGTGCTGGGGGGAGCCCAAATCAGCCCCAGCATTTT CATSAGGSPNQPQHF
TRBJ2-5 . TRBV28 . TGTGCCAGCAGTTTACGGGGTTCGCCATTGGAGACCCAGTACTTC CASSLRGSPLETQYF
TRBJ1-4 . TRBV12-5 TRBD1 TGTGCTAGTGGCTCGACAGGGGGCGGATTCAGTGAAAAACTGTTTTTT CASGSTGGGFSEKLFF
TRBJ2-1 . TRBV5-6 TRBD2 TGTGCCAGCAGCCCCACCTGGGGTAGCGGGGGGATCTACAATGAGCAGTTCTTC CASSPTWGSGGIYNEQFF
TRBJ2-3 once TRBV4-1 . TGCGCCAGCAGCCTAGCGGCCACAGATACGCAGTATTTT CASSLAATDTQYF
TRBJ2-7 . TRBV19 . TGTGCCAGTAGTGGCGGGGCAGGGGGATTCTACGAGCAGTACTTC CASSGGAGGFYEQYF
TRBJ2-3 . TRBV19 . TGTGCCAGTAGCCCCGGGGATACGCAGTATTTT CASSPGDTQYF
TRBJ2-7 . TRBV4-2 TRBD2 TGTGCCAGCAGCCAATCTGGGACTAGGAGCTACGAGCAGTACTTC CASSQSGTRSYEQYF
TRBJ2-7 . TRBV6-5 TRBD2 TGTGCCAGCAGGACGGGACTAGCGGGTGTAGAGCAGTACTTC CASRTGLAGVEQYF
TRBJ1-2 . TRBV9 . TGTGCCAGCAGTCCCCAGGGATCTAACTATGGCTACACCTTC CASSPQGSNYGYTF
TRBJ1-4 . TRBV5-1 . TGCGCCAGCAGCTTGGTCGGGACAAGGATTGAAAAACTGTTTTTT CASSLVGTRIEKLFF
TRBJ1-5 . TRBV19 . TGTGCCAGTAGTATAGCGGGGGGTGGCAATCAGCCCCAGCATTTT CASSIAGGGNQPQHF
TRBJ1-1 . TRBV2 . TGTGCCAGCACACTGAGCATGAACACTGAAGCTTTCTTT CASTLSMNTEAFF
TRBJ1-1 . TRBV9 TRBD1 TGTGCCAGCAGCTCAAGAAGTGGGACAGGGGAGGCTGAAGCTTTCTTT CASSSRSGTGEAEAFF
TRBJ1-4 . TRBV6-5 . TGTGCCAGCAGTTACGTCAGGCGGGGTAATGAAAAACTGTTTTTT CASSYVRRGNEKLFF
TRBJ1-1 . TRBV30 . TGTGCCTCGACAACGAACACTGAAGCTTTCTTT CASTTNTEAFF
TRBJ2-4 . TRBV30 TRBD1 TGTGCCTGGAGTGTAACAGGGGGCGAAAACATTCAGTACTTC CAWSVTGGENIQYF
TRBJ1-4 . TRBV5-4 TRBD1 TGTGCCAGCAGCTTGGGACAGGGGGCTGCGACTAATGAAAAACTGTTTTTT CASSLGQGAATNEKLFF
TRBJ1-1 . TRBV11-3 . TGTGCCAGCAGCTTAAGAGGGAGAGCTAAGAACACTGAAGCTTTCTTT CASSLRGRAKNTEAFF
TRBJ2-5 . TRBV4-1 . TGCGCCAGCAGCCAAGATCGGGAGACCCAGTACTTC CASSQDRETQYF
TRBJ2-5 . TRBV2 TRBD2 TGTGCCAGCACTCACCTTGGGTCTAGCGGAGACCAGGCGACCCAGTACTTC CASTHLGSSGDQATQYF
TRBJ1-4 . TRBV9 . TGTGCCAGCAGCGACGGGTCCATTAATGAAAAACTGTTTTTT CASSDGSINEKLFF
TRBJ2-2 . TRBV24-1 . TGTGCCACCAGTGGTGGTTCCGGGAACGCGAACACCGGGGAGCTGTTTTTT CATSGGSGNANTGELFF
TRBJ2-5 few TRBV11-3 . TGTGCCAGCAGCTTAGGACTAACCCAAGAGACCCAGTACTTC CASSLGLTQETQYF
TRBJ2-7 . TRBV2 TRBD1 TGTGCCAGCACCCGGGACAGGACTGGGGAGCAGTACTTC CASTRDRTGEQYF